This T cell receptor (beta chain) was obtained from a study of cytomegalovirus exposure and HLA in healthy donors. The PCR contained 60 Vbeta and 13 Jbeta primers. Using immunoSEQ multiplex PCR, the repertoire was profiled, and TCRdb retains in-frame clones only, with some absent. This table has around 93,000 clones, roughly four fifths appearing once. Germline loops: CDR1 ENHRY, CDR2 SYGVKD. CDR3 length: 15 amino acids. The V and J ends lost 8 bases and 5 bases, in that order; junction bases with no gene match: 12. This clonotype was sampled from a young man in good health and CMV-seropositive. Sequenced: PBMCs. The rearrangement joins TRBV10-3 to TRBJ2-1, with 7 bases identical to TRBD2. The CDR3, as DNA: TGTGCCATCGCCCCTGGGGCTAGCGGAAACAATGAGCAGTTCTTC. This encodes CAIAPGASGNNEQFF.